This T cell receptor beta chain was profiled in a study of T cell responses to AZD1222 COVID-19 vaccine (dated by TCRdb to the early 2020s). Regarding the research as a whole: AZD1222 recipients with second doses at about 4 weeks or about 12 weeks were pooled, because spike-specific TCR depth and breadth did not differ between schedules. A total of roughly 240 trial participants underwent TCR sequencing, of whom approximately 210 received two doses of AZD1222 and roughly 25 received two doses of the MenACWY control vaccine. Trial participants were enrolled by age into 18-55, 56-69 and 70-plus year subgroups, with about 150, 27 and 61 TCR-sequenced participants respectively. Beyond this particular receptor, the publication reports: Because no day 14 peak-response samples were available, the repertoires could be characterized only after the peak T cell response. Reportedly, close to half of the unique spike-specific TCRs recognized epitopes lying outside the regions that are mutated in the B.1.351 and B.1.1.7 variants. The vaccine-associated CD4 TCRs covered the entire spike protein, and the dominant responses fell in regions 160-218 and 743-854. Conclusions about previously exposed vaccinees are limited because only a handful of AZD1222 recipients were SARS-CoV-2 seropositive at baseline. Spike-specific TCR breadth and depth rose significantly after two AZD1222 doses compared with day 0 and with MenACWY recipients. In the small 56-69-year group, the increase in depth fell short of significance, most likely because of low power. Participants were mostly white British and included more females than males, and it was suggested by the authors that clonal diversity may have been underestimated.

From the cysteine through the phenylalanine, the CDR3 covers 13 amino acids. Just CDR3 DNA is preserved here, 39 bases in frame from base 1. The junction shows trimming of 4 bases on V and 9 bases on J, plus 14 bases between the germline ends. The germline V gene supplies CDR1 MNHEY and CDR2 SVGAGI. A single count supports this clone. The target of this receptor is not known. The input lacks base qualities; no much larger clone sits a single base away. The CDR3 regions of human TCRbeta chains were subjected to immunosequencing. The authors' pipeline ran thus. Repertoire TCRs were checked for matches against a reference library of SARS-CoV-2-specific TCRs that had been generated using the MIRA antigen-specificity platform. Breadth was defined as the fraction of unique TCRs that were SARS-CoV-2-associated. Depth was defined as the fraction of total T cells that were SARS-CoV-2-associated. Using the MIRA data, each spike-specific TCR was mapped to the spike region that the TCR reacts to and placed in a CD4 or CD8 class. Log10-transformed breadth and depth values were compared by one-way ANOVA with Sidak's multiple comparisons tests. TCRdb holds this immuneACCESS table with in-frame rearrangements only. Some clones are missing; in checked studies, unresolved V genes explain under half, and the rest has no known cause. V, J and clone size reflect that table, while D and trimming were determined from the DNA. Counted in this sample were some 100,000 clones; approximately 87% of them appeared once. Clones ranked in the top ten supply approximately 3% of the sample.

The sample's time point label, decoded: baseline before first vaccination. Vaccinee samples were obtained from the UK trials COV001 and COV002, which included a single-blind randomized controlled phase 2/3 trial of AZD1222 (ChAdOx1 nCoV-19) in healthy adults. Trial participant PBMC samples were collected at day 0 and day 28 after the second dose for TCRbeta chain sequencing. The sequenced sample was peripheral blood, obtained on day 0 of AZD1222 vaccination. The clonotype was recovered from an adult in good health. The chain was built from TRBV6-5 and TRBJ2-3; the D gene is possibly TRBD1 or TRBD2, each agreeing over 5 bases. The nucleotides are TGTGCCAGCAGTTCCGGGGCCCCAGGGACGCAGTATTTT. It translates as CASSSGAPGTQYF.